This entry is about one T cell receptor beta chain. This entry belongs to a study of TIL therapy for anti-PD-1-resistant metastatic lung cancer. Study details: Most patients had lung adenocarcinoma; a handful of tumors were EGFR-mutant, two ALK-rearranged; half smoked currently or formerly. Tumors carried a median 1.5 non-synonymous mutations per megabase.

Stated time point: pre-treatment sample, taken before nivolumab and TIL therapy. V dropped 3 bases and J dropped 0 bases, with 7 bases sitting between them. This CDR3 comprises 13 residues. In germline, CDR1 is SGHNT, CDR2 YYREEE (reference sequence). The libraries were made with immunoSEQ v3. Survey-level samples got 1.5 million to 2.5 million read pairs; deep-level samples got roughly 4.5-6.5 million. Produced via immunoSEQ multiplex PCR; TCRdb's table is partial and in-frame only. Of approximately 47,000 clones in the sample, just over 85% are singletons; the top ten hold approximately 5%. This receptor was obtained from a person aged 25-85 years with non-small cell lung cancer. The chain has TRBV5-4 and TRBJ2-7; D could derive from TRBD1 or TRBD2 (6 bases each). This material consisted of blood, taken at baseline. The CDR3 loop is CASSWGASYEQYF. DNA of the CDR3: TGTGCCAGCAGCTGGGGGGCCTCCTACGAGCAGTACTTC.